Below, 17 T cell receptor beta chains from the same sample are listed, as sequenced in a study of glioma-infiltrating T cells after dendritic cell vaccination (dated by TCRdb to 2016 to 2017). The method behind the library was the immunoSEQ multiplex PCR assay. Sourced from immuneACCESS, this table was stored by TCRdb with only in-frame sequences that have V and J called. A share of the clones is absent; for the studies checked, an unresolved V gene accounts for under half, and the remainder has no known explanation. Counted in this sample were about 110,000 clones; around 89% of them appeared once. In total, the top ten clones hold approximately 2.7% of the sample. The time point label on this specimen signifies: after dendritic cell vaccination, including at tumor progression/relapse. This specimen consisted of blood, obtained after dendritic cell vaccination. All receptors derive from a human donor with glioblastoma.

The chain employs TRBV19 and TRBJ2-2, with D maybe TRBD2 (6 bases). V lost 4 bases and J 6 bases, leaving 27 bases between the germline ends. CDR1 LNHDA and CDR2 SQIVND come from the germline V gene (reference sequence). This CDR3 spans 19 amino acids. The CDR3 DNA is TGTGCCAGTAGTACCTGGCGGGGCGTGGGGCAGGACCAGCCCGGGGAGCTGTTTTTT. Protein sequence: CASSTWRGVGQDQPGELFF.

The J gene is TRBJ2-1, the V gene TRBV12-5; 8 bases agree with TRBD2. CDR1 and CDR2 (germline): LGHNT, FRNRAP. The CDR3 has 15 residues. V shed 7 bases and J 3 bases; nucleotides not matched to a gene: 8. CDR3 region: CASARAGAYYNEQFF. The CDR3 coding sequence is TGTGCTAGTGCCCGAGCGGGAGCATACTACAATGAGCAGTTCTTC.

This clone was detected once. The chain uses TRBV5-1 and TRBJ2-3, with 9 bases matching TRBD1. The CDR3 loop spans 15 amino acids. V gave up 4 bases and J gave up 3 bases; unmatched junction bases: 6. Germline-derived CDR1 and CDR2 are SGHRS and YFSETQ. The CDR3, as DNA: TGCGCCAGCAGCCAGGGACAGGGTAGGACAGATACGCAGTATTTT. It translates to CASSQGQGRTDTQYF. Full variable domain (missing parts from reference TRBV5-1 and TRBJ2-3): KAGVTQTPRYLIKTRGQQVTLSCSPISGHRSVSWYQQTPGQGLQFLFEYFSETQRNKGNFPGRFSGRQFSNSRSEMNVSTLELGDSALYLCASSQGQGRTDTQYFGPGTRLTVL.

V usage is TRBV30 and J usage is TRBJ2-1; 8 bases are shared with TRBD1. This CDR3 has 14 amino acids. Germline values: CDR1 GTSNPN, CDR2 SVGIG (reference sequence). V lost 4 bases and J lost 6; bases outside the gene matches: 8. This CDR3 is CAWTPQGALNEQFF. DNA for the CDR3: TGTGCCTGGACACCCCAGGGGGCGCTCAATGAGCAGTTCTTC.

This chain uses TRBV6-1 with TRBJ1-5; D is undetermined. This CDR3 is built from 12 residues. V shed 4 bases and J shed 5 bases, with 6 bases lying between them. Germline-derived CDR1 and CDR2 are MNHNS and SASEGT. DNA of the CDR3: TGTGCCAGCAGTGTCATCCATCAGCCCCAGCATTTT. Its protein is CASSVIHQPQHF.

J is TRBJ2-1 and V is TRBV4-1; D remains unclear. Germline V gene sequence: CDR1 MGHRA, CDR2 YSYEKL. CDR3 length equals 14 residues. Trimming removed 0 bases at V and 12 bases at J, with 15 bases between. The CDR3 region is CASSQEFTVAGQFF. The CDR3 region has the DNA TGCGCCAGCAGCCAAGAATTTACGGTAGCTGGGCAGTTCTTC.

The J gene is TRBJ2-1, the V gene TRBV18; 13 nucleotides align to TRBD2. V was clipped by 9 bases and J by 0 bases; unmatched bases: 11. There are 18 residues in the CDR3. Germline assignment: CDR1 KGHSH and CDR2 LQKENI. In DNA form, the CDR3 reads TGTGCCAGGTCGGGACTAGCGGGGTCCCGAAGCTCCTACAATGAGCAGTTCTTC. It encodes CARSGLAGSRSSYNEQFF.

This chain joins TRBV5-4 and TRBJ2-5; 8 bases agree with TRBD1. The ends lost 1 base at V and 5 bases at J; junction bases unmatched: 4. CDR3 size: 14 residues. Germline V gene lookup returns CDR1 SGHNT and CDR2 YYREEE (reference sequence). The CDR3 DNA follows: TGTGCCAGCAGCTTGTGGGGGGACAGGGAGACCCAGTACTTC. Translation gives CASSLWGDRETQYF. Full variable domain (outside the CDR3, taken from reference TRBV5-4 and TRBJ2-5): ETGVTQSPTHLIKTRGQQVTLRCSSQSGHNTVSWYQQALGQGPQFIFQYYREEENGRGNFPPRFSGLQFPNYSSELNVNALELDDSALYLCASSLWGDRETQYFGPGTRLLVL.

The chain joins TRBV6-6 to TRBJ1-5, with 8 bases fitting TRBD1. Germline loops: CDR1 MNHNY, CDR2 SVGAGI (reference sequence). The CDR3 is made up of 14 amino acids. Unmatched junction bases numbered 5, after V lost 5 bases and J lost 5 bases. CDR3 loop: CASSQQGGDQPQHF. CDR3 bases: TGTGCCAGCAGTCAACAGGGGGGGGATCAGCCCCAGCATTTT.

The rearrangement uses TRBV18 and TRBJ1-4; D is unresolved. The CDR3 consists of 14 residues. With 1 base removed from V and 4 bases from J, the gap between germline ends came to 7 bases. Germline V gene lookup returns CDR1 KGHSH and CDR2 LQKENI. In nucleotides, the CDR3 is TGTGCCAGCTCACCACGGAACAGTAATGAAAAACTGTTTTTT. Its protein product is CASSPRNSNEKLFF.

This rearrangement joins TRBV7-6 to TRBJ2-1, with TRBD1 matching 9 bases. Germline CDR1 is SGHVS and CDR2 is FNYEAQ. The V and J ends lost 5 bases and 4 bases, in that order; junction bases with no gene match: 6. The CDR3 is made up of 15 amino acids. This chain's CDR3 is CASSNGGQGYNEQFF. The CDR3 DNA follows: TGTGCCAGCAGCAATGGGGGACAGGGTTACAATGAGCAGTTCTTC.

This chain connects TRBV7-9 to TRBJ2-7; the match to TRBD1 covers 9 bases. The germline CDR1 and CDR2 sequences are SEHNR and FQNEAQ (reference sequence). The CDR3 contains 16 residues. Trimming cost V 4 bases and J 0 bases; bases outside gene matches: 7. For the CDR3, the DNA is TGTGCCAGCAGCTCCGGGACAGGGATCGGCTCCTACGAGCAGTACTTC. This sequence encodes CASSSGTGIGSYEQYF.

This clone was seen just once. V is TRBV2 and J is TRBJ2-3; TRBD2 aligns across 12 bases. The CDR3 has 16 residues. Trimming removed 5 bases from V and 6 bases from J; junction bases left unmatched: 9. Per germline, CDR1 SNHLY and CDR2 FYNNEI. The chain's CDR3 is CASSFRTSGEGDTQYF. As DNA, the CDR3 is TGTGCCAGCAGTTTTCGGACTAGCGGGGAGGGGGATACGCAGTATTTT.

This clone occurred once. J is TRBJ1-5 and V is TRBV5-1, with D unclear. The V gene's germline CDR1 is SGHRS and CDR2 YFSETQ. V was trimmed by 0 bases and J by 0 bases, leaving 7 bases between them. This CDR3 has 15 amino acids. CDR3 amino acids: CASSLGGYSNQPQHF. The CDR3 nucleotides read TGCGCCAGCAGCTTGGGCGGATATAGCAATCAGCCCCAGCATTTT.

This chain's CDR3 is CASSARTSGGLYQETQYF. Here the CDR3 DNA reads TGTGCCAGCAGCGCACGGACTAGCGGGGGACTGTACCAAGAGACCCAGTACTTC. The chain couples TRBV11-2 to TRBJ2-5; 13 nucleotides agree with TRBD2. The germline gives CDR1 SGHAT, CDR2 FQNNGV. The CDR3 spans 18 residues. The V and J ends lost 5 bases and 0 bases, in that order; junction bases with no gene match: 9.

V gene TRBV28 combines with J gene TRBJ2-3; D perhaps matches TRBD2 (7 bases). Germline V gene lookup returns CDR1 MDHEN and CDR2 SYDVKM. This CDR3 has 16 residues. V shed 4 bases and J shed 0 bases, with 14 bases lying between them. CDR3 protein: CASSSGASGSTDTQYF. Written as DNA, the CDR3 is TGTGCCAGCAGTTCAGGGGCTAGCGGTAGCACAGATACGCAGTATTTT.

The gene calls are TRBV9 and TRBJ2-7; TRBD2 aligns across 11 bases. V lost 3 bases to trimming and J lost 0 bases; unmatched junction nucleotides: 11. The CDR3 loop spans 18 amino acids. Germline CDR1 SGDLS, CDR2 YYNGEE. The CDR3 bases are TGTGCCAGCAGCGAGGGGATTAGCGGGAGGGCCCTCTCCTACGAGCAGTACTTC. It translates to CASSEGISGRALSYEQYF.